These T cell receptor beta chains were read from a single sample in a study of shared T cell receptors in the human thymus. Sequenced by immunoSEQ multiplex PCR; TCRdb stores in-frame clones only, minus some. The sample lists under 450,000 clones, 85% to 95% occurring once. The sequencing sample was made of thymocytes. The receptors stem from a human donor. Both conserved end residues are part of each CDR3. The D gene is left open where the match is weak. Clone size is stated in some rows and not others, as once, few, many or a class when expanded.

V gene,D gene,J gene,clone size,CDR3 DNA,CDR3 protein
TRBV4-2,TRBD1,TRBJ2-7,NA,TGTGCCAGCAGCCGCGGACAGGCGGTCAATTGCGAGCAGTACTTC,CASSRGQAVNCEQYF
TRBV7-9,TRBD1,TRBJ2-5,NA,TGTGCCAGCAGCGCTCACAGGGGTGGCCAAGAGACCCAGTACTTC,CASSAHRGGQETQYF
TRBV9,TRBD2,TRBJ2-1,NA,TGTGCCAGCAGCGCCAAACAAGGGGAGCGGGAGCCCTACAATGAGCAGTTCTTC,CASSAKQGEREPYNEQFF
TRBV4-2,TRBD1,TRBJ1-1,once,TGTGCCAGCAGCCCGCAGACAGGGAGTACTGAAGCTTTCTTT,CASSPQTGSTEAFF
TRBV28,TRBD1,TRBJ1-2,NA,TGTGCCAGCAGCCCCCAGGGGGCTCGACACTATGGCTACACCTTC,CASSPQGARHYGYTF
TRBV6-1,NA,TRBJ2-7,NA,TGTGCCAGCAGTGAACCCGGGACGAGCTCCTACGAGCAGTACTTC,CASSEPGTSSYEQYF
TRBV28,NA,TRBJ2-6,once,TGTGCCAGCAGTTGCGGGGTTGCTGGGGCCAACGTCCTGACTTTC,CASSCGVAGANVLTF
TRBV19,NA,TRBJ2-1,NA,TGTGCCACCTGGCCGGGGAGCTCCGTTATTTACAATGAGCAGTTCTTC,CATWPGSSVIYNEQFF
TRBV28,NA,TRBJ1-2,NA,TGTGCCAGCAGCCCGGGTCAGGGGAAGGGCTACACCTTC,CASSPGQGKGYTF
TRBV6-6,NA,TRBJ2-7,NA,TGTGCCAGCAGTCAACCAATGGACAAATCTTCCTACGAGCAGTACTTC,CASSQPMDKSSYEQYF
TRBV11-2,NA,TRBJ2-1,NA,TGTGCCAGCAGCTCAGTCCTCCGGGACTGGAACGGGTATAAGGAGCAGTTCTTC,CASSSVLRDWNGYKEQFF
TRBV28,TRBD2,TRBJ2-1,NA,TGTGCCAGCAGTCGAAAGGGGACTAGCGGGGACAGCTCCTACAATGAGCAGTTCTTC,CASSRKGTSGDSSYNEQFF
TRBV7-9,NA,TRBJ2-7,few,TGTGCCAGCAGCTTAGGGGGAGTCCAATCCTACGAGCAGTACTTC,CASSLGGVQSYEQYF
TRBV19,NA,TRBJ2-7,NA,TGTGCCAGTAGTATTCTGATAGGATCGGCGGGATTCCACGAGCAGTACTTC,CASSILIGSAGFHEQYF
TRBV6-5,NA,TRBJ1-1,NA,TGTGCCAGCAGACAAAAAATTACGAACACTGAAGCTTTCTTT,CASRQKITNTEAFF
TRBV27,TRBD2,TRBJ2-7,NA,TGTGCCAGCAGTTTTGGGACTAGCGGCTCCTACGAGCAGTACTTC,CASSFGTSGSYEQYF
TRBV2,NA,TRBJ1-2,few,TGTGCCAGCAGTGAAGGGAGACTAAATAATTACTATGGCTACACCTTC,CASSEGRLNNYYGYTF
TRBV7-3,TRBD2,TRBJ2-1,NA,TGTGCCAGCAGCTTAAAAGGGCGGGAGGGTTCACATCTGCCCCGAAGGGAGCAGTTCTTC,CASSLKGREGSHLPRREQFF
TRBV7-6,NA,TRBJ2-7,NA,TGTGCCAGCAGCTTAAGGGCCCCTCCCAATGCCTACGAGCAGTACTTC,CASSLRAPPNAYEQYF
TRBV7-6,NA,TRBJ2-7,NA,TGTGCCAGCAGCCCCCCGTTGGGGGAGCAGTACTTC,CASSPPLGEQYF
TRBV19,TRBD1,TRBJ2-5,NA,TGTGCCAGTAGCGACCGGGACAGGCGACAAGAGACCCAGTACTTC,CASSDRDRRQETQYF
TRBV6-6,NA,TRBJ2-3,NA,TGTGCCAGCAGTTACTGTGCGGGGCTCACAGATACGCAGTATTTT,CASSYCAGLTDTQYF